This record concerns one TCR beta chain sequence. The antigen remains undetermined. The CDR3 extends 3 residues past the end of the read, so its final part is completed from the germline J gene. This specimen belongs to a study of T cells in women clearing cervical HPV infection. Study context: Donors had HPV16-related CIN3 or worse; 2 had invasive cancer.

TCRdb's table, derived via immunoSEQ multiplex PCR, lists solely in-frame clones and lacks some. This table holds around 39,000 clones. Study-level points and caveats: Unknown T-cell numbers per sample may underlie the richness differences.

MY09/MY11 PCR detected cervical HPV DNA; dot-blot assigned genotypes. CDR1 and CDR2 (germline): MNHEY, SVGEGT. The CDR3 spans 16 residues. The ends lost 6 bases at V and 7 bases at J; junction bases unmatched: 15. The chain has TRBV6-2 or TRBV6-3 and TRBJ1-2; 9 bases map to TRBD1. The material sequenced was blood buffy coat. The TCR originated in a woman aged 18 to 75 with a cervical HPV16 infection that either progressed to CIN3+ or cleared (not recorded which). The CDR3 loop is CASRDFEITGGGGYTF. CDR3 DNA, as far as it was read: TGTGCCAGCAGAGACTTCGAAATTACAGGGGGCGGTGGC.